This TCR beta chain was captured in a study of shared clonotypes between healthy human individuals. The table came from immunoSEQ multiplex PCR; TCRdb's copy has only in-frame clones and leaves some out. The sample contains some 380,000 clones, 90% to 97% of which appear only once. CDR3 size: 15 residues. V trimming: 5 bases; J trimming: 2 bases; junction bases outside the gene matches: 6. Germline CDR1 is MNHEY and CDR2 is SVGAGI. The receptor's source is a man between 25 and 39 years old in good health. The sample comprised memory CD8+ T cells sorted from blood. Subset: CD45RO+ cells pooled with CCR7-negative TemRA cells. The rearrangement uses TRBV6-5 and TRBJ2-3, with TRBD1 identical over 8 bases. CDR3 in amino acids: CASSLDRGPTDTQYF. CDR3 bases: TGTGCCAGCAGTCTCGACAGGGGTCCCACAGATACGCAGTATTTT.